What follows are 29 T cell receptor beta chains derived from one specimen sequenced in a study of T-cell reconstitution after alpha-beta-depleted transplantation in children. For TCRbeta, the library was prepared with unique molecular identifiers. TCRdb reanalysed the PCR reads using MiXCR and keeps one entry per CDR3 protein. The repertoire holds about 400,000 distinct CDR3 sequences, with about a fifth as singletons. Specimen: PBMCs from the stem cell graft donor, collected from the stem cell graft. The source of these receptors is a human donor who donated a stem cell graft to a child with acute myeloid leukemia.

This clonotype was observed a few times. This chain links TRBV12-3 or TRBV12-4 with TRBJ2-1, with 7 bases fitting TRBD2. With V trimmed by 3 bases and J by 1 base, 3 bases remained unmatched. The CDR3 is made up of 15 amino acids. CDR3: CASSFAGESYNEQFF. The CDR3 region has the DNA TGTGCCAGCAGTTTTGCGGGAGAGTCCTACAATGAGCAGTTCTTC.

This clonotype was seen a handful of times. The CDR3 DNA is TGTGCCAGCAGTCGCCGGGCAGGACTGGGCACAGATACGCAGTATTTT. Translating it yields CASSRRAGLGTDTQYF. The gene calls are TRBV12-3 or TRBV12-4 and TRBJ2-3, with a weak D call TRBD2 (5 bases). The CDR3 has 16 amino acids. With 5 bases removed from V and 1 base from J, the gap between germline ends came to 16 bases.

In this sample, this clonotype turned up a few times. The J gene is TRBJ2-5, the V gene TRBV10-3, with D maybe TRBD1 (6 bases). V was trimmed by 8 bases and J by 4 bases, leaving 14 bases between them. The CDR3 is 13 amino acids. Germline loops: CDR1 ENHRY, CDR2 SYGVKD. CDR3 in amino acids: CAIGPGTTETQYF. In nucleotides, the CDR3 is TGTGCCATCGGACCCGGGACAACAGAGACCCAGTACTTC.

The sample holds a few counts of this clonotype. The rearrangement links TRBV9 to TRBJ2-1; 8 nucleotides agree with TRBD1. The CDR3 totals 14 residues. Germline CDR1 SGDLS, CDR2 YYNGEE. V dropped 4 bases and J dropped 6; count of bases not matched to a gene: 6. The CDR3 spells CASSSGQGSNEQFF. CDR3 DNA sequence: TGTGCCAGCAGCTCCGGACAGGGAAGCAATGAGCAGTTCTTC.

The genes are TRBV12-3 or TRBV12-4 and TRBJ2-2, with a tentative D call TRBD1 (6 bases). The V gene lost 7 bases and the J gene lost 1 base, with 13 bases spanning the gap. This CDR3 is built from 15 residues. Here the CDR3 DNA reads TGTGCCAGCATTCCGCGGACAGAGAACACCGGGGAGCTGTTTTTT. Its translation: CASIPRTENTGELFF.

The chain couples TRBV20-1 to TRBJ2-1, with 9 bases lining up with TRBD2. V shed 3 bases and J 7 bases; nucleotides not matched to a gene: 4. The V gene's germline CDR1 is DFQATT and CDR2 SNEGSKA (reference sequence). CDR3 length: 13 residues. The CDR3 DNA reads TGCAGTGCTAGGCTTAGCGGGAGTAATGAGCAGTTCTTC. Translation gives CSARLSGSNEQFF.

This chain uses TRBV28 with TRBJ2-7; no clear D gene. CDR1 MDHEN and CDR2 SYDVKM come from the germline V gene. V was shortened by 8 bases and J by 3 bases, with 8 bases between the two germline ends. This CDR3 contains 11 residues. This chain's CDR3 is CASGRFYEQYF. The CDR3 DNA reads TGTGCCAGCGGACGGTTCTACGAGCAGTACTTC.

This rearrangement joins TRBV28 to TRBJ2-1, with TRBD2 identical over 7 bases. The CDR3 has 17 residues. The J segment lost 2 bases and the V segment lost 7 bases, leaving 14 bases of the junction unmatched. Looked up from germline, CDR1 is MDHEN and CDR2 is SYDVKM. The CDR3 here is CASITKMGGLTYNEQFF. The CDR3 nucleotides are TGTGCCAGCATCACCAAAATGGGGGGGTTAACCTACAATGAGCAGTTCTTC.

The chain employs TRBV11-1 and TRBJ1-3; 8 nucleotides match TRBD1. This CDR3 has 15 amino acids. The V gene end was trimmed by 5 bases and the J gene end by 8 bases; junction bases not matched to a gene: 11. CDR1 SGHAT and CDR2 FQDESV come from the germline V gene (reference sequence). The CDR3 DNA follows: TGTGCCAGCAGCCATAGCCGGACAGGGCGGGACACCATATATTTT. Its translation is CASSHSRTGRDTIYF.

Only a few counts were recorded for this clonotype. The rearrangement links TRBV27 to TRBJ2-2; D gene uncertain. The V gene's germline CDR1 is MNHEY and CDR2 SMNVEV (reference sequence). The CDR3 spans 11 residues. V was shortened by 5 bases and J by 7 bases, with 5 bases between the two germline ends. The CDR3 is CASSTHGELFF. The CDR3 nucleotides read TGTGCCAGCAGTACCCACGGGGAGCTGTTTTTT.

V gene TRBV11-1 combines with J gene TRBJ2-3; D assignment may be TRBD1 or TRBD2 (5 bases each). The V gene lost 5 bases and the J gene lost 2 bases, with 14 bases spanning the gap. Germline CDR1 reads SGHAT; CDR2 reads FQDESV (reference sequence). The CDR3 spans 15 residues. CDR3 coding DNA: TGTGCCAGCAGCCCCCGGGGACCACACACAGATACGCAGTATTTT. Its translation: CASSPRGPHTDTQYF.

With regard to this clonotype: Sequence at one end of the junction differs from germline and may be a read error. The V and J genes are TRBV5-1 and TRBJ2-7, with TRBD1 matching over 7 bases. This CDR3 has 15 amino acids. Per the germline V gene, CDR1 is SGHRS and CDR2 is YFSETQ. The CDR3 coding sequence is TGCGCCAGCAGCTTTCTCGGACAGGAGACCTACAAGCAGTACTTC. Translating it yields CASSFLGQETYKQYF. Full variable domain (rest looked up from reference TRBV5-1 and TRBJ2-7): KAGVTQTPRYLIKTRGQQVTLSCSPISGHRSVSWYQQTPGQGLQFLFEYFSETQRNKGNFPGRFSGRQFSNSRSEMNVSTLELGDSALYLCASSFLGQETYKQYFGPGTRLTVT.

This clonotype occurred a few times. The CDR3 coding sequence is TGTGCCAGCAGCTTAAGAAAGAAGGGCGGGAGGGCCTACAATGAGCAGTTCTTC. It yields the protein CASSLRKKGGRAYNEQFF. The chain couples TRBV11-1 to TRBJ2-1; 9 bases align to TRBD2. The germline V gene has CDR1 SGHAT and CDR2 FQDESV (reference sequence). Germline trimming cut 2 bases from V and 2 bases from J; bases unmatched to any gene: 10. This CDR3 has 18 residues.

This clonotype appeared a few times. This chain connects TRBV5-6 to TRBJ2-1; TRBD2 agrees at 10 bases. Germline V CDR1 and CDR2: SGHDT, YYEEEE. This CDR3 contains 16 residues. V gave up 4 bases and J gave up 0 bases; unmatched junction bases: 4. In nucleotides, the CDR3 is TGTGCCAGCAGCGCTTCTAGCGGGAGCTCCTACAATGAGCAGTTCTTC. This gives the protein CASSASSGSSYNEQFF.

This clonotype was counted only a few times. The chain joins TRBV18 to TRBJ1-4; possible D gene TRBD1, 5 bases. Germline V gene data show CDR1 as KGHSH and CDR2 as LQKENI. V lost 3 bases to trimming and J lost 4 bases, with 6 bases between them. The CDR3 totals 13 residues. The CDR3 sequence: CASSPGVNEKLFF. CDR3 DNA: TGTGCCAGCTCACCGGGGGTTAATGAAAAACTGTTTTTT.

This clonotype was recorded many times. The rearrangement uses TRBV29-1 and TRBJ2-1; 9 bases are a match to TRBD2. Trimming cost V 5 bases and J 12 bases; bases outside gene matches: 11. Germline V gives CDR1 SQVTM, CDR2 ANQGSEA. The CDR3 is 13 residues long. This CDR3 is CSVRREGVVGQFF. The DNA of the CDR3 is TGCAGCGTTAGGCGGGAGGGAGTAGTCGGGCAGTTCTTC.

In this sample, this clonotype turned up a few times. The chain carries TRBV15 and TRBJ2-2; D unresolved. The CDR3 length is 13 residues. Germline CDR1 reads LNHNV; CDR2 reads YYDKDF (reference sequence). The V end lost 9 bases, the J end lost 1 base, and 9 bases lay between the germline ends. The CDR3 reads CATTYGNTGELFF. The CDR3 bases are TGTGCCACGACTTACGGGAACACCGGGGAGCTGTTTTTT. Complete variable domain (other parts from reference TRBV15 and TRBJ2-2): DAMVIQNPRYQVTQFGKPVTLSCSQTLNHNVMYWYQQKSSQAPKLLFHYYDKDFNNEADTPDNFQSRRPNTSFCFLDIRSPGLGDTAMYLCATTYGNTGELFFGEGSRLTVL.

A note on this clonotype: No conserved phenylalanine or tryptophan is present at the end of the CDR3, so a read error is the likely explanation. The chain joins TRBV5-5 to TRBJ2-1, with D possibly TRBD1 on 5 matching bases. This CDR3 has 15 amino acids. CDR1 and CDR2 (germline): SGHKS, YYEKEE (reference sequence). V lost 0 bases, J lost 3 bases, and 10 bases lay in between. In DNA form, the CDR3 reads TGTGCCAGCAGCTTGGTCCAGGGAAACTACAATGAGCAGTTCTGC. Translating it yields CASSLVQGNYNEQFC.

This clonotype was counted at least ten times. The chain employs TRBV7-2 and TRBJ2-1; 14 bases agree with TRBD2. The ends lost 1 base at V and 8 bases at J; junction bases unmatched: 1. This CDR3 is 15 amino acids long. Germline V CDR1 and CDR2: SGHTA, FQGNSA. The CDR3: CASSLGLAGGDEQFF. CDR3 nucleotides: TGTGCCAGCAGCTTAGGACTAGCGGGAGGGGATGAGCAGTTCTTC.

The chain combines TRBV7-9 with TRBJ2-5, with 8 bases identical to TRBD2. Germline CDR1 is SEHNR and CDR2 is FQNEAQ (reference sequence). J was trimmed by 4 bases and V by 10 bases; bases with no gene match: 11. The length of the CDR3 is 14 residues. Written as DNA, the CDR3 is TGTGCCACCAGACACGGACTAGCTATAGAGACCCAGTACTTC. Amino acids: CATRHGLAIETQYF. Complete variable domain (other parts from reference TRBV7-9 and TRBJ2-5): DTGVSQNPRHKITKRGQNVTFRCDPISEHNRLYWYRQTLGQGPEFLTYFQNEAQLEKSRLLSDRFSAERPKGSFSTLEIQRTEQGDSAMYLCATRHGLAIETQYFGPGTRLLVL.

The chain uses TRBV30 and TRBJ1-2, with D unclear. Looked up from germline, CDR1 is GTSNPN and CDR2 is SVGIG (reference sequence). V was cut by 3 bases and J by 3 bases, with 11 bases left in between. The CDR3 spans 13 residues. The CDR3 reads CAWSGQSHYGYTF. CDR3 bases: TGTGCCTGGAGCGGCCAGTCTCACTATGGCTACACCTTC.

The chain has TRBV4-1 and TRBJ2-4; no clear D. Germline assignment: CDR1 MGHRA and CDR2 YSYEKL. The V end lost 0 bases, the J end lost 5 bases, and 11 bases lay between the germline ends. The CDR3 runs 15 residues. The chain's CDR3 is CASSQDWSSQNIQYF. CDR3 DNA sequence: TGCGCCAGCAGCCAAGATTGGTCCAGTCAAAACATTCAGTACTTC.

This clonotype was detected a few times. CDR3 residues: CASSYQGAGGPIDEQFF. The CDR3 DNA reads TGTGCCAGCAGTTACCAGGGAGCGGGAGGGCCTATAGATGAGCAGTTCTTC. This rearrangement joins TRBV6-5 to TRBJ2-1; 10 bases are shared with TRBD2. The CDR3 has 17 residues. Germline V gene lookup returns CDR1 MNHEY and CDR2 SVGAGI. J lost 8 bases, V lost 2 bases, and 12 bases had no gene match.

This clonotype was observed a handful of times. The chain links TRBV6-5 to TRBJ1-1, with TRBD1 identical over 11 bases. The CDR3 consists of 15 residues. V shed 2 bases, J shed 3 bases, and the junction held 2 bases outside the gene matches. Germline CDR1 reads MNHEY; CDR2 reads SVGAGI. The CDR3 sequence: CASSYPGQGDTEAFF. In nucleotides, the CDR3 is TGTGCCAGCAGTTACCCGGGACAGGGGGACACTGAAGCTTTCTTT.

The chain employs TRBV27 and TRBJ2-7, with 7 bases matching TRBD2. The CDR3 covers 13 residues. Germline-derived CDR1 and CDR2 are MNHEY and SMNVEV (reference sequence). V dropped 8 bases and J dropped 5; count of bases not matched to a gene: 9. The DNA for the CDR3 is TGTGCCAGCTCCCCCGGGGGGTGGCACGAGCAGTACTTC. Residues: CASSPGGWHEQYF.

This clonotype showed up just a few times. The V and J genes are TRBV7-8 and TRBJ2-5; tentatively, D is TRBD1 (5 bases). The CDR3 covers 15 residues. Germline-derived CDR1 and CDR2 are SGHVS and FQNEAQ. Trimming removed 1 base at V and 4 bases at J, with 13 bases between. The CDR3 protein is CASSLVGARSETQYF. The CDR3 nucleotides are TGTGCCAGCAGCTTAGTAGGGGCTAGGTCAGAGACCCAGTACTTC. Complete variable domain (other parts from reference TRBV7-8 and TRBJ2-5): GAGVSQSPRYKVAKRGQDVALRCDPISGHVSLFWYQQALGQGPEFLTYFQNEAQLDKSGLPSDRFFAERPEGSVSTLKIQRTQQEDSAVYLCASSLVGARSETQYFGPGTRLLVL.

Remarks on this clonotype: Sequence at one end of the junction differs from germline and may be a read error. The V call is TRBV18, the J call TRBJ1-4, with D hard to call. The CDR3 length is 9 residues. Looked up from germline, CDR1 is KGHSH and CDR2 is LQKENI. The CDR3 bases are TGTGCCAGCTCTCTCCGGTGGGTTTTT. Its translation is CASSLRWVF.

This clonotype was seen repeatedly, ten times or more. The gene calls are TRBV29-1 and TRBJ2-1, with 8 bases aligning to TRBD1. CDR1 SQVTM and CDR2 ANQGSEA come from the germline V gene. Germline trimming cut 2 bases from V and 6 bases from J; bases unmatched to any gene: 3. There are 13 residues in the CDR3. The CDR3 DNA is TGCAGCGTTGAACAGGGGGCCGGCAATGAGCAGTTCTTC. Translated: CSVEQGAGNEQFF.

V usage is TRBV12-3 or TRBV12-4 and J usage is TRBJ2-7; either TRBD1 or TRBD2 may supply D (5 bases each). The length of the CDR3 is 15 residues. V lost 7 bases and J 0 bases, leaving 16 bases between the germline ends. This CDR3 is CASKPGTLSSYEQYF. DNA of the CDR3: TGTGCCAGCAAACCCGGGACCCTAAGCTCCTACGAGCAGTACTTC.